This TCR beta chain was observed in a study of vaccination effects on CD4 cells after COVID-19. On the study more broadly: Post-vaccine draws lagged the second dose by a median of 72 days.

Germline V gene data show CDR1 as SGHRS and CDR2 as YFSETQ. This CDR3 comprises 18 residues. Trimming took 1 base from V and 4 from J, leaving 21 bases between them. Using immunoSEQ multiplex PCR, the repertoire was profiled, and TCRdb retains in-frame clones only, with some absent. The repertoire holds fewer than 80,000 clones, with around 70% as singletons. CD4+ T cells specific for antigen were expanded with viral peptide pools by the ViraFEST assay before sequencing. CD4+ T cell isolation took place after less than 13 days of culture. As their vaccination, participants received two doses of either BNT162b2 or mRNA-1273. With 10 ug/ml peptides and 9 to 10 IU/ml IL-2, some 2 million PBMC per well were cultured. Days 3 and 7 were when half the medium was replaced with IL-2 medium. This clone was seen just once. Its antigen remains unknown.

Sequencing was performed on CD4+ T cells from PBMCs cultured with HCoV-229E spike peptides, taken after COVID-19 vaccination. V gene TRBV5-1 combines with J gene TRBJ1-5, with D perhaps matching TRBD1 (6 bases). This receptor was taken from a human donor who received a COVID-19 vaccine. CDR3 DNA sequence: TGCGCCAGCAGCTTGTATCTATCGGACAGTGTCCCGAATCAGCCCCAGCATTTT. Translated, it gives CASSLYLSDSVPNQPQHF.